Each of the 17 T cell receptor beta chains below was sequenced from the same sample in a study of shared clonotypes between healthy human individuals. The table came from immunoSEQ multiplex PCR; TCRdb's copy has only in-frame clones and leaves some out. Seen here are 2 million to 3 million clones, 80% to 95% observed once, and the top ten hold about 0.38%. The sequencing sample was made of naive CD4+ T cells from PBMCs. Specified subset: CD45RA+ positively selected. The receptors come from a man aged 18 to 30 in good health. Some clones in this sample may be carry-over from other donors' samples.

This sequence joins TRBV5-1 and TRBJ2-5, with TRBD2 as a possible D gene (6 bases). Looked up from germline, CDR1 is SGHRS and CDR2 is YFSETQ. Between the trimmed V and J ends, which lost 2 bases and 2 bases, there was a span of 10 bases. The CDR3 has 14 amino acids. CDR3 sequence: CASSFGGRQETQYF. CDR3 sequence (DNA): TGCGCCAGCAGCTTTGGGGGGAGGCAAGAGACCCAGTACTTC.

J is TRBJ2-7 and V is TRBV9, with D uncertain. The V end lost 0 bases, the J end lost 0 bases, and 4 bases lay between the germline ends. CDR1 is SGDLS and CDR2 is YYNGEE in the germline V gene. The length of the CDR3 is 13 residues. The CDR3 nucleotides read TGTGCCAGCAGCGTAGAGGACTCCTACGAGCAGTACTTC. Translating it yields CASSVEDSYEQYF.

The chain joins TRBV15 to TRBJ2-3; unclear D gene. Germline V gene data show CDR1 as LNHNV and CDR2 as YYDKDF (reference sequence). Trimming shortened V by 4 bases and J by 5 bases, and 16 bases separated the two germline ends. The CDR3 has 15 amino acids. This chain's CDR3 is CATSTSAVDRDTQYF. The CDR3 DNA sequence: TGTGCCACCAGCACGAGCGCGGTAGATCGAGATACGCAGTATTTT.

This chain links TRBV28 with TRBJ1-6; unclear D gene. Germline V gene lookup returns CDR1 MDHEN and CDR2 SYDVKM. CDR3 size: 17 residues. The V gene lost 6 bases and the J gene lost 8 bases, with 23 bases spanning the gap. CDR3: CASRGPSTRTWDSPLHF. CDR3 nucleotides: TGTGCCAGCAGGGGCCCCTCCACGAGGACGTGGGATTCACCCCTCCACTTT.

This chain uses TRBV10-3 with TRBJ2-2, with D possibly TRBD1 on 7 matching bases. The V end lost 3 bases, the J end lost 6 bases, and 8 bases lay between the germline ends. The CDR3 length is 13 residues. Germline V gene data show CDR1 as ENHRY and CDR2 as SYGVKD. CDR3 loop: CAISDRGAGELFF. The CDR3 DNA is TGTGCCATCAGTGACAGGGGGGCCGGGGAGCTGTTTTTT.

This chain connects TRBV5-4 to TRBJ1-4, with 7 positions matching TRBD1. Trimming took 4 bases from V and 8 from J; bases not matched to a gene: 14. Per germline, CDR1 SGHNT and CDR2 YYREEE (reference sequence). The CDR3 is made up of 16 amino acids. The DNA of the CDR3 is TGTGCCAGCAGCCCTCAACTGGGACAGTCACAAGAAAAACTGTTTTTT. Amino acids: CASSPQLGQSQEKLFF.

This chain links TRBV7-2 with TRBJ2-5; 15 positions agree with TRBD2. CDR1 and CDR2 from the germline V gene are SGHTA and FQGNSA. V gave up 3 bases and J gave up 7 bases; unmatched junction bases: 0. The CDR3 extends over 14 amino acids. DNA for the CDR3: TGTGCCAGCAGCTTGGGACTAGCGGGAGGGACCCAGTACTTC. Protein: CASSLGLAGGTQYF.

J is TRBJ2-7 and V is TRBV7-8; possibly TRBD2 for D (5 bases). The ends were cut back, 6 bases at V and 6 bases at J, with 9 bases in the middle. CDR3 length: 11 residues. Looked up from germline, CDR1 is SGHVS and CDR2 is FQNEAQ. CDR3 bases: TGTGCCAGCAGGGCGGGTGCCGAGCAGTACTTC. Amino acid sequence: CASRAGAEQYF.

Concerning this clone itself: The same CDR3 also results from other DNA sequences found in this sample. The chain combines TRBV6-5 with TRBJ1-2, with a tentative D call TRBD1 (6 bases). V dropped 4 bases and J dropped 8 bases, with 11 bases sitting between them. Germline values: CDR1 MNHEY, CDR2 SVGAGI. This CDR3 is built from 12 residues. The CDR3 DNA is TGTGCCAGCAGTTCCGACAGGAGAGGCTACACCTTC. Translation gives CASSSDRRGYTF.

The CDR3 here is CASSTWTSGETQYF. For the CDR3, the DNA is TGTGCCAGCAGCACCTGGACTAGCGGAGAGACCCAGTACTTC. The chain links TRBV9 to TRBJ2-5; 10 bases align to TRBD2. V gave up 4 bases and J gave up 4 bases; unmatched junction bases: 4. Looked up from germline, CDR1 is SGDLS and CDR2 is YYNGEE. This CDR3 is built from 14 residues.

V and J are TRBV11-2 and TRBJ1-5; D is unclear. CDR1 and CDR2 (germline): SGHAT, FQNNGV. The CDR3 runs 13 residues. V lost 3 bases and J 5 bases, leaving 8 bases between the germline ends. This chain's CDR3 is CASSFRADQPQHF. The CDR3, as DNA: TGTGCCAGCAGCTTCCGCGCTGATCAGCCCCAGCATTTT. Supplemented by reference TRBV11-2 and TRBJ1-5, the full variable domain reads EAGVAQSPRYKIIEKRQSVAFWCNPISGHATLYWYQQILGQGPKLLIQFQNNGVVDDSQLPKDRFSAERLKGVDSTLKIQPAKLEDSAVYLCASSFRADQPQHFGDGTRLSIL.

The chain joins TRBV29-1 to TRBJ2-1; TRBD1 is a possible D gene (6 bases). Germline-derived CDR1 and CDR2 are SQVTM and ANQGSEA. There are 13 residues in the CDR3. Deletions cut 5 bases from V and 4 bases from J, with 12 bases between. Here the CDR3 reads CSVTGSGYNEQFF. The CDR3 region has the DNA TGCAGCGTTACAGGGTCGGGGTACAATGAGCAGTTCTTC.

The rearrangement uses TRBV18 and TRBJ2-1; 7 bases are a match to TRBD2. Germline V lookup: CDR1 KGHSH, CDR2 LQKENI. There are 15 residues in the CDR3. Trimming at V came to 3 bases and at J to 3 bases, leaving 5 bases not matched to a gene. The CDR3 sequence is CASSPQTSDYNEQFF. DNA for the CDR3: TGTGCCAGCTCACCTCAAACTAGCGACTACAATGAGCAGTTCTTC.

The chain joins TRBV5-4 to TRBJ2-3; D not certain. This CDR3 has 15 amino acids. V was shortened by 3 bases and J by 1 base, with 12 bases between the two germline ends. Per germline, CDR1 SGHNT and CDR2 YYREEE (reference sequence). The CDR3 loop reads CASSSPELRTDTQYF. In DNA, the CDR3 is TGTGCCAGCAGCTCCCCGGAACTTCGCACAGATACGCAGTATTTT.

The chain couples TRBV15 to TRBJ1-3; possibly TRBD1 for D (6 bases). V was shortened by 5 bases and J by 0 bases, with 20 bases between the two germline ends. This CDR3 contains 18 residues. Per the germline V gene, CDR1 is LNHNV and CDR2 is YYDKDF (reference sequence). The CDR3 reads CATSGPRTGQSSGNTIYF. In DNA form, the CDR3 reads TGTGCCACCAGCGGCCCTCGAACCGGACAGAGCTCTGGAAACACCATATATTTT.

This chain uses TRBV6-1 with TRBJ1-5, with D perhaps matching TRBD1 (5 bases). Germline CDR1 and CDR2: MNHNS and SASEGT. V was cut by 10 bases and J by 0 bases, with 13 bases left in between. The CDR3 sequence is 14 residues long. CDR3 nucleotides: TGTGCCACCCAGAGACAGTATAGCAATCAGCCCCAGCATTTT. It codes for CATQRQYSNQPQHF.

The rearrangement joins TRBV6-5 to TRBJ1-1, with D maybe TRBD1 (5 bases). Germline V CDR1 and CDR2: MNHEY, SVGAGI. The CDR3 extends over 13 amino acids. V gave up 5 bases and J gave up 3 bases, with 10 bases separating them. DNA of the CDR3: TGTGCCAGCAGTATCAGGGTGGACACTGAAGCTTTCTTT. Residues: CASSIRVDTEAFF.